These T cell receptor beta chains were read from a single sample in a study of graft-versus-host responses after intestinal transplantation. The antigens these receptors bind are not known. Sequencing used immunoSEQ multiplex PCR; TCRdb keeps in-frame clones, though not all of them. The table includes around 88,000 clones, 80% to 95% detected once. The sample here was unstimulated CD8+ T cells sorted from spleen or lymph node cells, taken before transplant. These receptors all stem from a human donor who was the organ donor for an intestinal transplant. The CDR3 runs from the conserved cysteine through the conserved F or W. D genes are given only for firm matches. Only part of the rows carry a size: once, few, many, or a class if the clone is expanded.

V gene: TRBV6-5; clone size: -; D gene: -; J gene: TRBJ1-1; CDR3 DNA: TGTGCCAGCAGTCGGATTAGGACTGGGGAAGCTTTCTTT; CDR3 protein: CASSRIRTGEAFF
V gene: TRBV6-5; clone size: -; D gene: TRBD2; J gene: TRBJ2-2; CDR3 DNA: TGTGCCAGCAGTCTAGCGGGAGGCCTCTCCGGGGAGCTGTTTTTT; CDR3 protein: CASSLAGGLSGELFF
V gene: TRBV2; clone size: -; D gene: -; J gene: TRBJ1-1; CDR3 DNA: TGTGCCAGCGGAAGGGGCGCGAGCACTGAAGCTTTCTTT; CDR3 protein: CASGRGASTEAFF
V gene: TRBV6-4; clone size: -; D gene: TRBD2; J gene: TRBJ2-1; CDR3 DNA: TGTGCCAGCAGTGACTCGGGCGGGAGCTCCTACAATGAGCAGTTCTTC; CDR3 protein: CASSDSGGSSYNEQFF
V gene: TRBV10-1; clone size: -; D gene: TRBD1; J gene: TRBJ1-1; CDR3 DNA: TGCGCCAGCAGTGAGTCTAACAGGGGGCCGACTTTCTTT; CDR3 protein: CASSESNRGPTFF
V gene: TRBV6-5; clone size: -; D gene: -; J gene: TRBJ2-7; CDR3 DNA: TGTGCCAGCAGTTACTCGTTGGTAAACGAGCAGTACTTC; CDR3 protein: CASSYSLVNEQYF
V gene: TRBV10-3; clone size: few; D gene: -; J gene: TRBJ2-7; CDR3 DNA: TGTGCCATCAGTTTTGGACCGACCTACGAGCAGTACTTC; CDR3 protein: CAISFGPTYEQYF
V gene: TRBV5-5; clone size: -; D gene: TRBD2; J gene: TRBJ2-4; CDR3 DNA: TGTGCCAGCAGCCCCCCACTAGCGATGAACATTCAGTACTTC; CDR3 protein: CASSPPLAMNIQYF
V gene: TRBV29-1; clone size: -; D gene: TRBD1; J gene: TRBJ1-2; CDR3 DNA: TGCAGCGTTGTCTGGGGGACAGGATATGGCTACACCTTC; CDR3 protein: CSVVWGTGYGYTF
V gene: TRBV7-9; clone size: -; D gene: TRBD1; J gene: TRBJ2-1; CDR3 DNA: TGTGCCAGCAGCCCGAAGACAGGGGCCCGTTACAATGAGCAGTTCTTC; CDR3 protein: CASSPKTGARYNEQFF
V gene: TRBV6-5; clone size: -; D gene: TRBD2; J gene: TRBJ2-3; CDR3 DNA: TGTGCCAGCAGTCCAGCGGGGGGGGGCACAGATACGCAGTATTTT; CDR3 protein: CASSPAGGGTDTQYF
V gene: TRBV19; clone size: -; D gene: -; J gene: TRBJ1-5; CDR3 DNA: TGTGCCAGTAGTATAGATTACCAGGGCAATCAGCCCCAGCATTTT; CDR3 protein: CASSIDYQGNQPQHF
V gene: TRBV13; clone size: few; D gene: -; J gene: TRBJ1-3; CDR3 DNA: TGTGCCAGCAGCGGGAGACAGGTCTACTCTGGAAACACCATATATTTT; CDR3 protein: CASSGRQVYSGNTIYF
V gene: TRBV6-5; clone size: -; D gene: -; J gene: TRBJ2-3; CDR3 DNA: TGTGCCAGCAGAGACCCCTCTAGCACAGATACGCAGTATTTT; CDR3 protein: CASRDPSSTDTQYF
V gene: TRBV5-6; clone size: once; D gene: TRBD1; J gene: TRBJ2-7; CDR3 DNA: TGTGCCAGCAGCACGGGGACAGACAGACCCTACGAGCAGTACTTC; CDR3 protein: CASSTGTDRPYEQYF
V gene: TRBV7-6; clone size: -; D gene: TRBD1; J gene: TRBJ1-3; CDR3 DNA: TGTGCCAGCAGCTTAGTAGGGGGCGGAAACACCATATATTTT; CDR3 protein: CASSLVGGGNTIYF
V gene: TRBV10-1; clone size: once; D gene: -; J gene: TRBJ1-1; CDR3 DNA: TGCGCCAGCAGCGAAACCCTCATGAACACTGAAGCTTTCTTT; CDR3 protein: CASSETLMNTEAFF
V gene: TRBV4-1; clone size: -; D gene: -; J gene: TRBJ2-7; CDR3 DNA: TGCGCCAGCAGCCAAGTATCCACTTCCTACGAGCAGTACTTC; CDR3 protein: CASSQVSTSYEQYF